This paragraph reports one T cell receptor (beta chain). What it binds is not known. TCR beta CDR3 regions were amplified from RNA. The TCR CDR3 first-round RT-PCR relied on the HTBI primer set. TCRdb processed the multiplex PCR reads anew with MiXCR; each CDR3 protein has one entry. The data hold fewer than 350,000 distinct CDR3 sequences, with 13% observed a single time. The data were obtained in a study of T cells in Graves' hyperthyroidism and ophthalmopathy. The study, taken as a whole, reports: Ophthalmopathy, as predicted by the model, came a median roughly 6.3 months after the prediction. Blood samples included most of the expanded thyroid clonotypes exceeding 0.001.

Clinical symptoms, serum thyroxine and TRAb, thyroid ultrasound and orbital computed tomography were used for the diagnoses. The source of the PBMCs was around 10 ml of fresh peripheral blood. The specimen sequenced was blood. The source of this sequence is a woman aged 25 to 39 with Graves' hyperthyroidism that later progressed to Graves' ophthalmopathy.

CDR3 sequence: CASSWGLEVGLHRGTDTQYF. The CDR3 DNA reads as TGTGCCAGCAGCTGGGGCCTCGAAGTAGGTTTACATCGAGGCACAGATACGCAGTATTTT. The chain carries TRBV5-8 and TRBJ2-3; possible D gene TRBD1, 5 bases. This CDR3 is built from 20 residues. From germline, CDR1 is SGHTS and CDR2 YDEGEE. The V and J ends lost 3 bases and 1 base respectively, with 27 bases between them.